The entry that follows covers one T cell receptor beta chain sequence. This sample is drawn from a study of blood T cell repertoires in COVID-19. Overall study context: Sites in the United States, Italy and Spain provided acute and convalescent COVID-19 samples. The cDNA or gDNA used as material had been derived from T cells, B-cell-depleted T cells, or PBMCs.

The authors' processing: Counts of nucleated cells, estimated from reference gene primer amplification, were obtained. Sequenced by immunoSEQ multiplex PCR; TCRdb stores in-frame clones only, minus some. V, J and clone size reflect that table, while D and trimming were determined from the DNA. The profile shows 270,000 or so clones, 86% of them singletons. This TCR was sampled from a man in his forties with active or convalescent COVID-19. Source material: peripheral blood.

The CDR3 loop is CASSYRELNQPQHF. CDR3 bases: TGTGCCAGCAGTTACAGGGAGTTGAATCAGCCCCAGCATTTT. The rearrangement uses TRBV6-5 and TRBJ1-5; D is undetermined. Trimming cost V 2 bases and J 4 bases, with 9 bases left between them. Germline assignment: CDR1 MNHEY and CDR2 SVGAGI. This CDR3 region has 14 residues.